This T cell receptor beta chain was recovered during a study of blood T cell repertoires in COVID-19. Trimming at V came to 2 bases and at J to 5 bases, leaving 3 bases not matched to a gene. CDR3 size: 15 residues. CDR1 is MNHEY, CDR2 SMNVEV, per germline (reference sequence). Here immunoSEQ multiplex PCR was the method, and the copy in TCRdb shows in-frame clones only, minus some. Of about 110,000 clones in the sample, about four fifths were seen once. This chain connects TRBV27 to TRBJ1-6, with 7 bases aligning to TRBD1. This receptor was obtained from an older woman with acute or convalescent COVID-19. The sequencing sample was made of peripheral blood. The CDR3 DNA is TGTGCCAGCAGTTTAACAGGGACAGATAATTCACCCCTCCACTTT. Protein product: CASSLTGTDNSPLHF.